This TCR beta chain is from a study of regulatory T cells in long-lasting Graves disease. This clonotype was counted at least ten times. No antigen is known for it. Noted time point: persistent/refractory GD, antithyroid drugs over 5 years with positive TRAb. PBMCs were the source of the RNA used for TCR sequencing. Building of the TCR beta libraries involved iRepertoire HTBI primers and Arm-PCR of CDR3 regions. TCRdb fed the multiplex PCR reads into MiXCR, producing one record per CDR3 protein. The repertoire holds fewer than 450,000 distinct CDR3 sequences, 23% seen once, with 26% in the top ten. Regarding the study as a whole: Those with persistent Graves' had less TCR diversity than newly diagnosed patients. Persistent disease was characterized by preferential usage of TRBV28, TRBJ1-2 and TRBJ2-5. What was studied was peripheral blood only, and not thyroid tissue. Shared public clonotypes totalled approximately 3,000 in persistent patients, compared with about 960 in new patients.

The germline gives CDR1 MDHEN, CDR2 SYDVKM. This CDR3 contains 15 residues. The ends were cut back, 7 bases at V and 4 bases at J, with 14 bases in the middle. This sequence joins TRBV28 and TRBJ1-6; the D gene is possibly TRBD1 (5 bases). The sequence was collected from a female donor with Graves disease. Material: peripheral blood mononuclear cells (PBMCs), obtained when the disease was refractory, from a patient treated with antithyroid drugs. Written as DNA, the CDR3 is TGTGCCAGCATCGGGGGGGTTCTGTATAATTCACCCCTCCACTTT. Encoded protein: CASIGGVLYNSPLHF.